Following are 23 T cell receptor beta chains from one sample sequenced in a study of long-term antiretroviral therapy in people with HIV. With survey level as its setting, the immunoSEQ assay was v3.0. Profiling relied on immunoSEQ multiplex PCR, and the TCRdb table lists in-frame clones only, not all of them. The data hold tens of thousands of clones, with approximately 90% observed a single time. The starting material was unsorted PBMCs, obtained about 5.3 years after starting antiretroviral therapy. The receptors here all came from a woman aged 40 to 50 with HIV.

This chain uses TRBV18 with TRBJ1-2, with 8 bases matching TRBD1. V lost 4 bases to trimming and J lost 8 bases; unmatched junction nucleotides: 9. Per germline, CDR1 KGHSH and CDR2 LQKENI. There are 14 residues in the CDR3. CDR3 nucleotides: TGTGCCAGCTCACAGGACAGGGCCTTCGGGGGCTACACCTTC. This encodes CASSQDRAFGGYTF.

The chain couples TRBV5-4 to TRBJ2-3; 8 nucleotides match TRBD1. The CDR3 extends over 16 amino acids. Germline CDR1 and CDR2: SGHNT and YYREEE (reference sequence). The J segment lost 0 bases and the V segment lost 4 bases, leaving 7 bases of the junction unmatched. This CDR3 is CASSGRRQGSTDTQYF. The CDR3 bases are TGTGCCAGCAGCGGCCGTCGACAGGGGAGCACAGATACGCAGTATTTT.

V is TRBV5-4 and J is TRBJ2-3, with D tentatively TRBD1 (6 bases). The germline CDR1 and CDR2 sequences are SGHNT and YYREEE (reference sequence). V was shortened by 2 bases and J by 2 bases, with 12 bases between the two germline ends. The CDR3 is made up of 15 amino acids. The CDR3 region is CASSLGGPTTDTQYF. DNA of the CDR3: TGTGCCAGCAGCTTAGGGGGTCCCACCACAGATACGCAGTATTTT.

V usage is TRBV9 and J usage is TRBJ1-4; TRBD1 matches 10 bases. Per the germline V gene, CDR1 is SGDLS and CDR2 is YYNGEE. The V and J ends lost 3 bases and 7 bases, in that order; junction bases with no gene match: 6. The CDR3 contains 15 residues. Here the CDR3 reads CASSETGGAGEKLFF. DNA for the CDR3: TGTGCCAGCAGCGAGACAGGGGGCGCCGGTGAAAAACTGTTTTTT. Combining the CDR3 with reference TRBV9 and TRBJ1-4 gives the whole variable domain DSGVTQTPKHLITATGQRVTLRCSPRSGDLSVYWYQQSLDQGLQFLIQYYNGEERAKGNILERFSAQQFPDLHSELNLSSLELGDSALYFCASSETGGAGEKLFFGSGTQLSVL.

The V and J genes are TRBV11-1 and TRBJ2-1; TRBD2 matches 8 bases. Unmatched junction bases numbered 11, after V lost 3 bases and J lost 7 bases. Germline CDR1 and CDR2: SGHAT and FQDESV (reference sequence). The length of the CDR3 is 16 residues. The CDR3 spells CASSLGSGSIENEQFF. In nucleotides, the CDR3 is TGTGCCAGCAGCTTGGGGAGCGGGAGTATAGAAAATGAGCAGTTCTTC. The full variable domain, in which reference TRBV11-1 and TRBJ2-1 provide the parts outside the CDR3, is EAEVAQSPRYKITEKSQAVAFWCDPISGHATLYWYRQILGQGPELLVQFQDESVVDDSQLPKDRFSAERLKGVDSTLKIQPAELGDSAMYLCASSLGSGSIENEQFFGPGTRLTVL.

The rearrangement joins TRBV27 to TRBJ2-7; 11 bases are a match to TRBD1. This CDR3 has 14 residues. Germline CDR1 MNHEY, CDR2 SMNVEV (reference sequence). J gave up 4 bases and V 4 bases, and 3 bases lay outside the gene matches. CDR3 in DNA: TGTGCCAGCAGTTGGACAGGGGGCGCATACGAGCAGTACTTC. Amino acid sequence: CASSWTGGAYEQYF.

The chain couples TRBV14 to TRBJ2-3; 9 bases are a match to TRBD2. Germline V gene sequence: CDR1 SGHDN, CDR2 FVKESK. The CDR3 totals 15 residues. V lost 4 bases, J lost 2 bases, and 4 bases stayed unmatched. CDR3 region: CASSPGTSITDTQYF. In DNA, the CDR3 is TGTGCCAGCAGCCCGGGGACTAGCATCACAGATACGCAGTATTTT.

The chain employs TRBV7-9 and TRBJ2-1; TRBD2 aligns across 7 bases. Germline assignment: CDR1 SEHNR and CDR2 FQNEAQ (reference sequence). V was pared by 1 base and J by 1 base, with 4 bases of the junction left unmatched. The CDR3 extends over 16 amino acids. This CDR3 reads CASSLVLGGSYNEQFF. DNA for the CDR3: TGTGCCAGCAGCTTAGTGTTGGGAGGGTCCTACAATGAGCAGTTCTTC.

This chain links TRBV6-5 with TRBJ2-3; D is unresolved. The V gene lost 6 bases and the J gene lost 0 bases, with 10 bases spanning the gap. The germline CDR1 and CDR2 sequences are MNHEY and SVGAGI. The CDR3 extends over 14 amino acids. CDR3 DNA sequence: TGTGCCAGCAGGTCGGGCCATAGCACAGATACGCAGTATTTT. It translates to CASRSGHSTDTQYF.

This chain's CDR3 is CASSPGVSGSYEQYF. The CDR3 bases are TGTGCCAGCAGCCCCGGAGTTAGCGGATCTTACGAGCAGTACTTC. The V gene is TRBV7-9, the J gene TRBJ2-7; tentative D call: TRBD2 (6 bases). The CDR3 length is 15 residues. Germline CDR1 is SEHNR and CDR2 is FQNEAQ (reference sequence). V was pared by 5 bases and J by 4 bases, with 18 bases between.

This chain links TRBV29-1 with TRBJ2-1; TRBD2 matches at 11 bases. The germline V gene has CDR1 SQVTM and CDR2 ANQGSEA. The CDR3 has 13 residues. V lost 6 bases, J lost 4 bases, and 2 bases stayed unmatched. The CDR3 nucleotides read TGCAGCGTAGGGACTAGCGGATACAATGAGCAGTTCTTC. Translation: CSVGTSGYNEQFF.

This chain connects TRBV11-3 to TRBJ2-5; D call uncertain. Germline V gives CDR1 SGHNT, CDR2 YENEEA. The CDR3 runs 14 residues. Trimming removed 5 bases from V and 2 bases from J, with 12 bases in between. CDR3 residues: CASSPAGYQETQYF. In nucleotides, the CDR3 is TGTGCCAGCAGCCCGGCAGGATATCAAGAGACCCAGTACTTC.

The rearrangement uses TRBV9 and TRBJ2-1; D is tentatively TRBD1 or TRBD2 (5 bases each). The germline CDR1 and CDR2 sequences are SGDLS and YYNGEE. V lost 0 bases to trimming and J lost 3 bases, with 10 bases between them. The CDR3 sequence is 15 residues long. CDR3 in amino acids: CASSVGGTDYNEQFF. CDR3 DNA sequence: TGTGCCAGCAGCGTAGGGGGGACCGACTACAATGAGCAGTTCTTC.

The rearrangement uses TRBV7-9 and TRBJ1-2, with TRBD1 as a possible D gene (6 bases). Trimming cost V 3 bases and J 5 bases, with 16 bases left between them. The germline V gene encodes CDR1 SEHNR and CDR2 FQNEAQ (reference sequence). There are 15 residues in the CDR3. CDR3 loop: CASSLDQTGSYGYTF. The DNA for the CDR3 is TGTGCCAGCAGCTTGGATCAGACAGGTTCTTATGGCTACACCTTC.

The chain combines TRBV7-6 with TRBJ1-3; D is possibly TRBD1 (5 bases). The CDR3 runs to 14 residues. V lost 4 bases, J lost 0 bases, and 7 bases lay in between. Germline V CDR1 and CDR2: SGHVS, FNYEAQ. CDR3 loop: CASSSDISGNTIYF. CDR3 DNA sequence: TGTGCCAGCAGCTCGGACATCTCTGGAAACACCATATATTTT.

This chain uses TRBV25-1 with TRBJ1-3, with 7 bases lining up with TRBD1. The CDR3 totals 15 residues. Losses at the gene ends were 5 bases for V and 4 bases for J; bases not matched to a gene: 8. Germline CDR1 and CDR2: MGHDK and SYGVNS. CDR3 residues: CASSPPQGVGNTIYF. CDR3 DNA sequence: TGTGCCAGCAGTCCCCCCCAGGGGGTCGGAAACACCATATATTTT.

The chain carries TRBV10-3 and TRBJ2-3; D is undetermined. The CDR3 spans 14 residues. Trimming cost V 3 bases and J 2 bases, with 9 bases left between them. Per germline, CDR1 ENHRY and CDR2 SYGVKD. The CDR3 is CAISDRQNTDTQYF. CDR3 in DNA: TGTGCCATCAGTGATCGGCAGAACACAGATACGCAGTATTTT.

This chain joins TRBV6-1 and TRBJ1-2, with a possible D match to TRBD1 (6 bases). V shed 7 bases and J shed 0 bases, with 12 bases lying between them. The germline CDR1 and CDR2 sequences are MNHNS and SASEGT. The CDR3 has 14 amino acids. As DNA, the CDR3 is TGTGCCAGCATATCGGACAGAGCTAACTATGGCTACACCTTC. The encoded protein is CASISDRANYGYTF.

The CDR3 spells CASGHRADYEQYF. CDR3 in DNA: TGTGCCAGCGGACACAGGGCGGACTACGAGCAGTACTTC. The J gene is TRBJ2-7, the V gene TRBV6-1; the D gene is possibly TRBD1 (6 bases). This CDR3 has 13 residues. Trimming shortened V by 8 bases and J by 3 bases, and 14 bases separated the two germline ends. Germline CDR1 MNHNS, CDR2 SASEGT.

In DNA, the CDR3 is TGTGCCACCAGCAGAGGAGCGGGGAGCACAGATACGCAGTATTTT. Amino acid sequence: CATSRGAGSTDTQYF. This chain joins TRBV15 and TRBJ2-3; 7 bases are a match to TRBD2. Germline V gene sequence: CDR1 LNHNV, CDR2 YYDKDF (reference sequence). This CDR3 is built from 15 residues. J was trimmed by 0 bases and V by 1 base; bases with no gene match: 1.

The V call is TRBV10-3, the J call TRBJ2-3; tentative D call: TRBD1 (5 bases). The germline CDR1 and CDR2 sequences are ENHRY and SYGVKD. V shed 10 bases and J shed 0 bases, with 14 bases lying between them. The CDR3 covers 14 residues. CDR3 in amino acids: CATAGSGSTDTQYF. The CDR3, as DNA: TGTGCCACCGCAGGGTCAGGGAGCACAGATACGCAGTATTTT.

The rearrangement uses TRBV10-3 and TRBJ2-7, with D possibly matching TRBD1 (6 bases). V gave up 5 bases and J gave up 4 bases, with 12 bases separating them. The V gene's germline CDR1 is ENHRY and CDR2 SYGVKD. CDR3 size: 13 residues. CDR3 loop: CAISLGAGYEQYF. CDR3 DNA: TGTGCCATCAGTCTGGGGGCGGGTTACGAGCAGTACTTC.

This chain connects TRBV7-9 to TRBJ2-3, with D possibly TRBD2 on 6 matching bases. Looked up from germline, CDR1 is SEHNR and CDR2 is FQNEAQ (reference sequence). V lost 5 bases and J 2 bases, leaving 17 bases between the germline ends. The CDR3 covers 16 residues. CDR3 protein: CASSPDLAANTDTQYF. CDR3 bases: TGTGCCAGCAGCCCGGACTTAGCGGCTAACACAGATACGCAGTATTTT. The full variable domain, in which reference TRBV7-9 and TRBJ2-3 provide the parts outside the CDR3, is DTGVSQNPRHKITKRGQNVTFRCDPISEHNRLYWYRQTLGQGPEFLTYFQNEAQLEKSRLLSDRFSAERPKGSFSTLEIQRTEQGDSAMYLCASSPDLAANTDTQYFGPGTRLTVL.